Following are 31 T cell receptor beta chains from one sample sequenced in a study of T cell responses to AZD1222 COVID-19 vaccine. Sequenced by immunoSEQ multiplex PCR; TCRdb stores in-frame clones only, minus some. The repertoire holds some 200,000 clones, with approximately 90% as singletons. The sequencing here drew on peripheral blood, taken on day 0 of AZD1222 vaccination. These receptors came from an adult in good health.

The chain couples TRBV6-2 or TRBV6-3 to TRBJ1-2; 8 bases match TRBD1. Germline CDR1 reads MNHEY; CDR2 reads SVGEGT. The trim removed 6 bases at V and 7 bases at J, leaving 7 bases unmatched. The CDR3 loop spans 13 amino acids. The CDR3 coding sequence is TGTGCCAGCAGCAACGGACAGGGAGGTGGCTACACCTTC. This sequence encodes CASSNGQGGGYTF.

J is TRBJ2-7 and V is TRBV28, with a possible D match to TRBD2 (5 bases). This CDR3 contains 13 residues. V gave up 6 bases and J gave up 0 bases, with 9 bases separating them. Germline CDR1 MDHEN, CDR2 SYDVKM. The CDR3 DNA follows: TGTGCCAGCAGACCCGGGAACTCCTACGAGCAGTACTTC. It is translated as CASRPGNSYEQYF.

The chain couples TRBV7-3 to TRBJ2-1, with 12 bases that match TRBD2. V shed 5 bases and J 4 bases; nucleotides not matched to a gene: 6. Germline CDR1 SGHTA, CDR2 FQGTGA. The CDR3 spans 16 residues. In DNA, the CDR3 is TGTGCCAGCAGCCTACACGGGACTAGCGGGTACAATGAGCAGTTCTTC. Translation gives CASSLHGTSGYNEQFF.

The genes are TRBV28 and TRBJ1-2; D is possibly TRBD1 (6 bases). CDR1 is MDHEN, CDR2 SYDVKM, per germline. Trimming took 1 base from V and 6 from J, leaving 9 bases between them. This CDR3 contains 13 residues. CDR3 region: CASSLLQGHGYTF. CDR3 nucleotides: TGTGCCAGCAGTTTATTACAGGGACATGGCTACACCTTC.

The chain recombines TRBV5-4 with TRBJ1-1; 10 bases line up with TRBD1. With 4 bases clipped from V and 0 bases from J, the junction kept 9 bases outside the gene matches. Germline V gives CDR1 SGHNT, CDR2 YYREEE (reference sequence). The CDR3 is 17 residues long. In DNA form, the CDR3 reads TGTGCCAGCAGCCAGGGACAGGGGCAACCCATGAACACTGAAGCTTTCTTT. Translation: CASSQGQGQPMNTEAFF.

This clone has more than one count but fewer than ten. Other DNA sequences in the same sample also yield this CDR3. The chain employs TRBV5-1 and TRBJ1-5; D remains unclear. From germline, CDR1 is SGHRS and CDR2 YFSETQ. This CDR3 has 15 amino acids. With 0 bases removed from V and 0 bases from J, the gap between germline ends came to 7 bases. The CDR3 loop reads CASSLDGDSNQPQHF. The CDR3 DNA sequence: TGCGCCAGCAGCTTGGACGGAGATAGCAATCAGCCCCAGCATTTT.

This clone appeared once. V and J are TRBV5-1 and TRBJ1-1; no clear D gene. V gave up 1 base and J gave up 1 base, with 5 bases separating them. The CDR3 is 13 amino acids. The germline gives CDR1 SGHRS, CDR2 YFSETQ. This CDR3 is CASSLTQNTEAFF. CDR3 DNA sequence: TGCGCCAGCAGCTTGACACAGAACACTGAAGCTTTCTTT.

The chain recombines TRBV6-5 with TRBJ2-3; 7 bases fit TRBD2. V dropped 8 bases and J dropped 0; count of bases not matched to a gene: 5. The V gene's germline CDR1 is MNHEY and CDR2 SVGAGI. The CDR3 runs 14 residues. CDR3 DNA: TGTGCCAGCGGACTAGAGATTAGCACAGATACGCAGTATTTT. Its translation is CASGLEISTDTQYF.

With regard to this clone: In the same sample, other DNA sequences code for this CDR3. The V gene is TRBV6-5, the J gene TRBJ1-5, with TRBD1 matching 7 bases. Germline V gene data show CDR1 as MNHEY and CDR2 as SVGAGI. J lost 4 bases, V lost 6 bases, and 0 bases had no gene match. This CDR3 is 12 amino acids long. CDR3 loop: CASRQGNQPQHF. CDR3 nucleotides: TGTGCCAGCAGACAGGGGAATCAGCCCCAGCATTTT.

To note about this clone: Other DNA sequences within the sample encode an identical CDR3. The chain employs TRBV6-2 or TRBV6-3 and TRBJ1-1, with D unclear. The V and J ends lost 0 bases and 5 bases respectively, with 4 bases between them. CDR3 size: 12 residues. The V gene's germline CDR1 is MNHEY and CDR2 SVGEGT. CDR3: CASSYSRTEAFF. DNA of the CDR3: TGTGCCAGCAGTTACTCGCGGACTGAAGCTTTCTTT.

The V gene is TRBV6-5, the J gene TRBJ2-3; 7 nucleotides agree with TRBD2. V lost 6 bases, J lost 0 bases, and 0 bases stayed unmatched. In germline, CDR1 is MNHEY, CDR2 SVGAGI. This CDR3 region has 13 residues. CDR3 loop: CASRLASTDTQYF. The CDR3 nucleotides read TGTGCCAGCAGACTAGCGAGCACAGATACGCAGTATTTT.

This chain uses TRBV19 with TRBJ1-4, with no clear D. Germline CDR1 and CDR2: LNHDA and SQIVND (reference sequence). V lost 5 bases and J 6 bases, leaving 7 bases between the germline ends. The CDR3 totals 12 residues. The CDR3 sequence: CASSYGDEKLFF. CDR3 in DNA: TGTGCCAGTAGTTATGGTGATGAAAAACTGTTTTTT.

CDR3 sequence reads: CASSYGLAGYFQETQYF. CDR3 bases: TGTGCCAGCAGTTACGGACTAGCGGGGTACTTCCAAGAGACCCAGTACTTC. V is TRBV6-2 or TRBV6-3 and J is TRBJ2-5; 12 nucleotides match TRBD2. This CDR3 spans 17 amino acids. In germline, CDR1 is MNHEY, CDR2 SVGEGT. V lost 2 bases and J lost 1; bases outside the gene matches: 5.

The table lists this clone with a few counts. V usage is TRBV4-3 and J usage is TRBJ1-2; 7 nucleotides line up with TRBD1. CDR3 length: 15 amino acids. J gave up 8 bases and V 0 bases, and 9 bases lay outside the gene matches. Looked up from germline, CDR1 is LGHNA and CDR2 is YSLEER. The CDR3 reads CASSQDVDRSLGYTF. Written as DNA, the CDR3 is TGCGCCAGCAGCCAAGATGTGGACAGGTCCTTAGGCTACACCTTC.

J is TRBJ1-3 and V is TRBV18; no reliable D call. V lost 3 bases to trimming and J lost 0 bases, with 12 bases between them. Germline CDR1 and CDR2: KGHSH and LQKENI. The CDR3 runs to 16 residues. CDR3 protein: CASSPGSLGSGNTIYF. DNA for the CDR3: TGTGCCAGCTCACCTGGCTCCTTAGGCTCTGGAAACACCATATATTTT.

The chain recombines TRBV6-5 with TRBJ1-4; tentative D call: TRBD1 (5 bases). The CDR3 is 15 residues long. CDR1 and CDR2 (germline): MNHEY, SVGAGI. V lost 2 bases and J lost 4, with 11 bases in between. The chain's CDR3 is CASSYAAGINEKLFF. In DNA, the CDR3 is TGTGCCAGCAGTTACGCCGCAGGGATTAATGAAAAACTGTTTTTT.

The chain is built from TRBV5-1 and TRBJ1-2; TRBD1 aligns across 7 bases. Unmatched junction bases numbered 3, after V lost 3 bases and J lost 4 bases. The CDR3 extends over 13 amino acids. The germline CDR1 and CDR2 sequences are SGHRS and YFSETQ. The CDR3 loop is CASSSGDSYGYTF. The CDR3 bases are TGCGCCAGCAGCTCCGGGGACAGCTATGGCTACACCTTC.

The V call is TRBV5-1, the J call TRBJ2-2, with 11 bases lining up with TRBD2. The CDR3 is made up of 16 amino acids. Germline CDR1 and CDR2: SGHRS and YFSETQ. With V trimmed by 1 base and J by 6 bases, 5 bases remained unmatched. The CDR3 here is CASSLSLAGESGELFF. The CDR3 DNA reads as TGCGCCAGCAGCTTGTCACTAGCGGGAGAGTCCGGGGAGCTGTTTTTT. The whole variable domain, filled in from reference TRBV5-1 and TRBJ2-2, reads KAGVTQTPRYLIKTRGQQVTLSCSPISGHRSVSWYQQTPGQGLQFLFEYFSETQRNKGNFPGRFSGRQFSNSRSEMNVSTLELGDSALYLCASSLSLAGESGELFFGEGSRLTVL.

The CDR3, as DNA: TGTGCCAGCAGTTACCCACAAAAAGATGGACAAGAGACCCAGTACTTC. Amino acids: CASSYPQKDGQETQYF. V and J are TRBV6-5 and TRBJ2-5; no clear D. CDR3 length: 16 residues. Per germline, CDR1 MNHEY and CDR2 SVGAGI. V was shortened by 2 bases and J by 2 bases, with 15 bases between the two germline ends.

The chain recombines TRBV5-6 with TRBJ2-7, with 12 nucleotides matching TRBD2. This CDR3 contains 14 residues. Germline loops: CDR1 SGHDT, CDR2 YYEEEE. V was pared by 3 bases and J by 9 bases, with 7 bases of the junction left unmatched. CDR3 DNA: TGTGCCAGCAGCTCACTAGCGGGGGGTACTCGGCAGTACTTC. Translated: CASSSLAGGTRQYF.

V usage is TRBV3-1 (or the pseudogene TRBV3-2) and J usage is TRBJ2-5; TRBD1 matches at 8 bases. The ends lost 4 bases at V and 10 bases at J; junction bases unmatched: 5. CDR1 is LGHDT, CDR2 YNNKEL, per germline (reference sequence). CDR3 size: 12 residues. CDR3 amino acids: CASSLIQGVQYF. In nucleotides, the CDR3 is TGTGCCAGCAGCCTTATACAGGGGGTCCAGTACTTC.

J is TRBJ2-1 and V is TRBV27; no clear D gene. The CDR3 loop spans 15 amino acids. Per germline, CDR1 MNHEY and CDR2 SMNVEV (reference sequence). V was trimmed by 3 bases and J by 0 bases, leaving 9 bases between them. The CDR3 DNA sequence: TGTGCCAGCAGTTTTAACACCGGCTCCTACAATGAGCAGTTCTTC. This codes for CASSFNTGSYNEQFF.

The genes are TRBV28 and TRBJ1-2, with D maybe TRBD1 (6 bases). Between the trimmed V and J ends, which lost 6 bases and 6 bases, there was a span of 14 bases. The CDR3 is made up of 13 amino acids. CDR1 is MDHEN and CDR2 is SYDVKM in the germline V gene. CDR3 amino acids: CASSLRQANGYTF. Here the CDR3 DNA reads TGTGCCAGCAGCCTCCGACAGGCGAATGGCTACACCTTC.

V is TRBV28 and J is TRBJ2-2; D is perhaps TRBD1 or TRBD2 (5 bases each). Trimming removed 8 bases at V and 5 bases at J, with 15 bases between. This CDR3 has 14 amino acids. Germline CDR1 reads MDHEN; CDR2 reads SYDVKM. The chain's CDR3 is CASAPGGSTGELFF. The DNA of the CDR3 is TGTGCCAGCGCTCCTGGGGGTAGTACCGGGGAGCTGTTTTTT.

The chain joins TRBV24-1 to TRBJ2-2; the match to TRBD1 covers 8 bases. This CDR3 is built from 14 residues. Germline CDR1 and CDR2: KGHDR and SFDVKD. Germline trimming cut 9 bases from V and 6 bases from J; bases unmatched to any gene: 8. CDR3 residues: CATGTGGFAGELFF. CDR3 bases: TGTGCCACCGGTACAGGGGGTTTCGCCGGGGAGCTGTTTTTT.

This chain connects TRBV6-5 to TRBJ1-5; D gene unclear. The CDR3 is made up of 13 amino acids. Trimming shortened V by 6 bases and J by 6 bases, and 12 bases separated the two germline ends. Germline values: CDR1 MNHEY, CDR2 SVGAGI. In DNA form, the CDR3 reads TGTGCCAGCAGACCCGACATGGGTCAGCCCCAGCATTTT. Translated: CASRPDMGQPQHF.

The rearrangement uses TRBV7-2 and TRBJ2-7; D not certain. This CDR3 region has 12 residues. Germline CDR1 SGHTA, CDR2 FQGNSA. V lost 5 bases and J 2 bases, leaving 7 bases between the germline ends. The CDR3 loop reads CASSPDTYEQYF. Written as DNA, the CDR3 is TGTGCCAGCAGCCCCGATACCTACGAGCAGTACTTC.

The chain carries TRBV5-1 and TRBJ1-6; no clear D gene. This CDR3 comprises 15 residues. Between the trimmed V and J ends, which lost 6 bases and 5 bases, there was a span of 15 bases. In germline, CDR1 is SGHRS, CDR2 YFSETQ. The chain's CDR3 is CASTHRTENNSPLHF. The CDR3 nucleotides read TGCGCCAGCACCCATCGGACGGAGAATAATTCACCCCTCCACTTT.

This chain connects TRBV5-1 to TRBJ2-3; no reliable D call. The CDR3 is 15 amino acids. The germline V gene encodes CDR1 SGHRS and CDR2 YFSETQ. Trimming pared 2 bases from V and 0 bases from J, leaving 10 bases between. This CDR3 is CASSFNPTSTDTQYF. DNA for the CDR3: TGCGCCAGCAGCTTCAACCCGACAAGCACAGATACGCAGTATTTT.

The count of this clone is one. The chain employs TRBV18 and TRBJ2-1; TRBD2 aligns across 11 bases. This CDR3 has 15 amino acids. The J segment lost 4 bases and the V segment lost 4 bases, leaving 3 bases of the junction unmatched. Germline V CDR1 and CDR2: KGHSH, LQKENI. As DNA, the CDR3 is TGTGCCAGCTCACAGGGGACTAGCGGATACAATGAGCAGTTCTTC. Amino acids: CASSQGTSGYNEQFF.

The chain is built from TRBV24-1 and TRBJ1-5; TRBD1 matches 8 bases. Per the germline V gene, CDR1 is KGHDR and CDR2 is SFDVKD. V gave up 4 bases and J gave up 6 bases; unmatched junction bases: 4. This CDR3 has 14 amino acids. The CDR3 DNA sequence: TGTGCCACCAGTGACCGCAGGGGGCTTCAGCCCCAGCATTTT. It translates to CATSDRRGLQPQHF.